This entry describes one T cell receptor beta chain. Its antigen is undetermined. These data come from a study of T cells in Graves' hyperthyroidism and ophthalmopathy. Researchers took RNA transcripts and amplified the TCR beta CDR3 regions from them. First-round RT-PCR with HTBI primers amplified the TCR CDR3 region. MiXCR was run by TCRdb on the multiplex PCR reads, yielding one entry per CDR3 protein. The data hold 480,000 or so distinct CDR3 sequences, with approximately 48% observed a single time. In making diagnoses, clinical symptoms, serum thyroxine and TRAb, thyroid ultrasound and orbital computed tomography were all used. Between the trimmed V and J ends, which lost 4 bases and 3 bases, there was a span of 16 bases. Looked up from germline, CDR1 is SQVTM and CDR2 is ANQGSEA. This CDR3 contains 15 residues. General study results and limits: Also found in blood were most expanded thyroid clonotypes above 0.001.

The TCR sequence derives from an adult woman with Graves' disease, either hyperthyroidism or ophthalmopathy (not recorded which). V and J are TRBV29-1 and TRBJ2-1; weak D call: TRBD1 (6 bases). Sequencing used peripheral blood or thyroid tissue (not recorded which). As DNA, the CDR3 is TGCAGCGTTGTTTTTCACCGGGACAACTACAATGAGCAGTTCTTC. Protein product: CSVVFHRDNYNEQFF.